The text below deals with one TCR beta chain. Germline CDR1 ENHRY, CDR2 SYGVKD. V was shortened by 6 bases and J by 1 base, with 24 bases between the two germline ends. This CDR3 region has 18 residues. This sample is drawn from a study of cytomegalovirus exposure and HLA in healthy donors. The study ran its PCR with 60 Vbeta and 13 Jbeta primers. Some clones are missing from TCRdb's copy, which holds only in-frame ones; the method was immunoSEQ multiplex PCR. The sample has about 130,000 clones, over 9.5% seen once. The sequence was collected from a woman aged 18-29 years in good health and CMV-seropositive. The J gene is TRBJ1-1, the V gene TRBV10-3; tentatively, D is TRBD1 (6 bases). The sequencing input was PBMCs. The CDR3 sequence: CAISPNPFRTDKNTEAFF. As DNA, the CDR3 is TGTGCCATCAGCCCCAACCCGTTCCGGACAGACAAGAACACTGAAGCTTTCTTT.